A single sample gave rise to the 18 T cell receptor beta chains below, sequenced in a study of molecular identifiers for immune sequencing clone quantification. TCRdb re-analysed the PCR reads in MiXCR, keeping a single row per CDR3 protein. The table shows around 470,000 distinct CDR3 sequences, with about a quarter occurring only once. The specimen was naive CD8+ T cells from blood, with Jurkat cell RNA spiked in. Indicated subset: FACS-sorted CD8+CD4-CCR7+CD45RA+ naive T cells. The receptors here all came from a human donor in good health. Some libraries in this study had Jurkat cell RNA spiked in.

Concerning this clonotype: One junction end disagrees with the germline gene, perhaps due to a read error. The CDR3, as DNA: TGTGCCTGGAGAAGGGGGGTTGAAGCTGTCTTT. Protein sequence: CAWRRGVEAVF. This chain connects TRBV30 to TRBJ1-1; D possibly corresponds to TRBD1 (6 bases). The length of the CDR3 is 11 residues. Per the germline V gene, CDR1 is GTSNPN and CDR2 is SVGIG (reference sequence).

This clonotype was observed at least ten times. V usage is TRBV7-9 and J usage is TRBJ1-1; D is perhaps TRBD1 (5 bases). The V and J ends lost 5 bases and 0 bases respectively, with 7 bases between them. CDR3 length equals 13 residues. Per the germline V gene, CDR1 is SEHNR and CDR2 is FQNEAQ (reference sequence). CDR3 region: CASSRGLNTEAFF. CDR3 nucleotide sequence: TGTGCCAGCAGCAGGGGTTTGAACACTGAAGCTTTCTTT.

The chain is built from TRBV10-3 and TRBJ2-7; TRBD1 or TRBD2 may be the D gene (5 bases each). CDR1 and CDR2 (germline): ENHRY, SYGVKD. This CDR3 comprises 13 residues. Trimming took 2 bases from V and 4 from J, leaving 9 bases between them. The CDR3 DNA follows: TGTGCCATCAGTGAGGGGGGAGTGTACGAGCAGTACTTC. It translates to CAISEGGVYEQYF.

In this sample, this clonotype turned up many times. The chain is built from TRBV30 and TRBJ1-1; D unresolved. The CDR3 is 12 amino acids. With 0 bases removed from V and 4 bases from J, the gap between germline ends came to 6 bases. The germline V gene has CDR1 GTSNPN and CDR2 SVGIG (reference sequence). CDR3 protein: CAWSVQITEAFF. CDR3 coding DNA: TGTGCCTGGAGTGTACAAATCACTGAAGCTTTCTTT.

V gene TRBV30 combines with J gene TRBJ2-5, with unresolved D. CDR1 is GTSNPN and CDR2 is SVGIG in the germline V gene (reference sequence). The CDR3 has 11 residues. The germline V and J ends were trimmed by 0 bases and 5 bases, with 4 bases remaining between them. CDR3 loop: CAWSVRETQYF. The CDR3 DNA reads as TGTGCCTGGAGTGTACGGGAGACCCAGTACTTC. The variable domain in full, with the rest retrieved from reference TRBV30 and TRBJ2-5, is SQTIHQWPATLVQPVGSPLSLECTVEGTSNPNLYWYRQAAGRGLQLLFYSVGIGQISSEVPQNLSASRPQDRQFILSSKKLLLSDSGFYLCAWSVRETQYFGPGTRLLVL.

V usage is TRBV7-8 and J usage is TRBJ2-5, with a possible D match to TRBD2 (7 bases). The CDR3 runs to 16 residues. Between the trimmed V and J ends, which lost 5 bases and 5 bases, there was a span of 21 bases. Germline values: CDR1 SGHVS, CDR2 FQNEAQ. CDR3 coding DNA: TGTGCCAGCAGCCTTAACACCGGGGGGCCCTTGGAGACCCAGTACTTC. Translating it yields CASSLNTGGPLETQYF.

This clonotype was seen many times. J is TRBJ2-6 and V is TRBV24-1; the D is unclear. V was cut by 6 bases and J by 0 bases, with 8 bases left in between. The germline V gene encodes CDR1 KGHDR and CDR2 SFDVKD. The CDR3 covers 15 residues. In nucleotides, the CDR3 is TGTGCCACCAGTAGAGGATTCTCTGGGGCCAACGTCCTGACTTTC. Protein sequence: CATSRGFSGANVLTF.

This clonotype was detected a few times. The J gene is TRBJ1-5, the V gene TRBV11-3; D not resolved. CDR1 and CDR2 from the germline V gene are SGHNT and YENEEA. The CDR3 length is 14 residues. Trimming pared 5 bases from V and 1 base from J, leaving 9 bases between. The CDR3 bases are TGTGCCAGCAGCCGCATTAGGAGCAATCAGCCCCAGCATTTT. It yields the protein CASSRIRSNQPQHF.

The chain combines TRBV12-5 with TRBJ2-2; 10 bases are a match to TRBD2. Germline V gene lookup returns CDR1 LGHNT and CDR2 FRNRAP. The ends lost 4 bases at V and 8 bases at J; junction bases unmatched: 4. This CDR3 has 14 amino acids. The CDR3 is CASGSTTSGGELFF. The CDR3, as DNA: TGTGCTAGTGGTTCCACGACTAGCGGGGGGGAGCTGTTTTTT.

A few counts support this clonotype. The V call is TRBV4-1, the J call TRBJ2-3, with TRBD1 matching 12 bases. From germline, CDR1 is MGHRA and CDR2 YSYEKL. The V segment lost 3 bases and the J segment 5 bases; nucleotides outside the gene matches: 9. This CDR3 contains 17 residues. The CDR3 sequence: CASSQTPGQGAEDTQYF. The DNA of the CDR3 is TGCGCCAGCAGCCAGACTCCGGGACAGGGGGCCGAAGATACGCAGTATTTT.

This clonotype was found a few times. The chain employs TRBV6-1 and TRBJ1-1, with D possibly being TRBD1 (5 bases). The germline V and J ends were trimmed by 10 bases and 5 bases, with 17 bases remaining between them. The CDR3 totals 13 residues. Germline V gives CDR1 MNHNS, CDR2 SASEGT. CDR3 nucleotides: TGTGCCACCCTCCCGAGGGGAATGACTGAAGCTTTCTTT. It is translated as CATLPRGMTEAFF.

This clonotype has only one observation. This chain uses TRBV29-1 with TRBJ2-5; D call uncertain. The CDR3 runs to 13 residues. The V and J ends lost 3 bases and 2 bases respectively, with 10 bases between them. Looked up from germline, CDR1 is SQVTM and CDR2 is ANQGSEA. CDR3 nucleotide sequence: TGCAGCGTTGACTCAGCCTGTCAAGAGACCCAGTACTTC. Translation: CSVDSACQETQYF.

The J gene is TRBJ1-4, the V gene TRBV24-1, with D uncertain. The CDR3 is 13 residues long. V was pared by 12 bases and J by 0 bases, with 10 bases between. Germline V gives CDR1 KGHDR, CDR2 SFDVKD. CDR3 DNA sequence: TGTGCCGCGTGGGAGACAACTAATGAAAAACTGTTTTTT. It yields the protein CAAWETTNEKLFF.

This clonotype was found many times. The rearrangement joins TRBV12-3 or TRBV12-4 to TRBJ1-1; 7 nucleotides line up with TRBD1. V gave up 6 bases and J gave up 4 bases; unmatched junction bases: 5. This CDR3 contains 13 residues. In DNA form, the CDR3 reads TGTGCCAGCAGGGAGGGACAGCTCACTGAAGCTTTCTTT. Translation gives CASREGQLTEAFF.

This clonotype was recorded at least ten times. The chain joins TRBV20-1 to TRBJ2-7; D remains unclear. With 3 bases removed from V and 0 bases from J, the gap between germline ends came to 3 bases. The CDR3 loop spans 11 amino acids. The germline gives CDR1 DFQATT, CDR2 SNEGSKA (reference sequence). In nucleotides, the CDR3 is TGCAGTGCTAGGGTCTCCTACGAGCAGTACTTC. Amino acids: CSARVSYEQYF.

This clonotype occurred a few times. A read error may explain this, as a much larger clone is one base away. V and J are TRBV11-3 and TRBJ2-3; TRBD2 agrees at 8 bases. Germline CDR1 reads SGHNT; CDR2 reads YENEEA. CDR3 length equals 15 residues. Trimming cost V 3 bases and J 0 bases; bases outside gene matches: 2. As DNA, the CDR3 is TGTGCCAGCAGCTTGATAGCGGGGAGCACAGATACGCAGTATTTT. This gives the protein CASSLIAGSTDTQYF.

This clonotype was detected many times. This rearrangement joins TRBV7-9 to TRBJ1-1, with unresolved D. Germline V CDR1 and CDR2: SEHNR, FQNEAQ (reference sequence). This CDR3 region has 10 residues. V lost 4 bases to trimming and J lost 5 bases, with 2 bases between them. Here the CDR3 reads CASSWTEAFF. The CDR3 DNA reads as TGTGCCAGCAGCTGGACTGAAGCTTTCTTT.

This clonotype was observed many times. The V and J genes are TRBV2 and TRBJ2-3, with 11 bases lining up with TRBD2. Germline values: CDR1 SNHLY, CDR2 FYNNEI. After removal of 3 bases from V and 2 bases from J, the junction contained 10 bases not matched to a gene. The CDR3 runs 18 residues. The CDR3 protein is CASSESVAGGPVTDTQYF. CDR3 bases: TGTGCCAGCAGTGAGTCGGTAGCGGGGGGGCCTGTCACAGATACGCAGTATTTT.